This T cell receptor beta chain is drawn from a study of OX40 agonist ivuxolimab in advanced cancers. Context from the whole study: The costimulatory receptor OX40 (CD134) was targeted by ivuxolimab, a fully human IgG2 agonistic monoclonal antibody. Intravenous ivuxolimab was administered to patients every 2 weeks at six dose levels: 0.01, 0.1, 0.3, 1.5, 3 and 10 mg/kg. Among the roughly 50 dose-escalation patients, 19 had hepatocellular carcinoma, some 15 melanoma, 9 renal cell carcinoma and 9 head and neck cancer. In the dose-escalation cohort, roughly 82% of patients were male, and the mean age was around 65 years with a range of 23 to 79. Prior anti-PD-1, anti-PD-L1 or anti-CTLA-4 therapy was permitted, and roughly two fifths of dose-escalation patients had received checkpoint inhibitors. Partial responses occurred in three dose-escalation patients, of whom one had hepatocellular carcinoma and two had cutaneous melanoma. The purpose of peripheral TCRbeta sequencing was to test whether ivuxolimab changed TCR sequence diversity and led to clonal T-cell expansion. The paper describes the monotherapy dose-escalation part (N = 52 patients) of the phase I trial of ivuxolimab. Points the paper makes about the study in general: Antigen specificity was not determined for the clonally expanded peripheral T cells. At doses of 0.1 to 3.0 mg/kg, clonal expansion of both CD4+ and CD8+ blood T cells was observed from baseline to week 6. After ivuxolimab, CD8+ T cells had more expanded clones than CD4+ T cells on average. Low levels of normalized T-cell clonal expansion were also seen in some patients who did not respond. Partial responders in the 0.1-3.0 mg/kg groups had among the lowest normalized peripheral clonal expansion, especially among CD8+ T cells.

This clone was detected a few times. Its antigen is unknown. No base-level quality is on record; no much larger clone is a single base apart. To sequence the TCRbeta CDR3 region, genomic DNA was isolated from the sorted cells. TCRbeta CDR3 regions were sequenced using the immunoSEQ Assay. Held by TCRdb, this immuneACCESS table contains in-frame sequences only and omits some clones. Under half of the omission traces to an unresolved V gene where checked; the cause of the rest is unknown. The table for this sample lists about 66,000 clones; approximately 80% of them were counted only once. The leading ten clones occupy around 6.7% of the sample. CDR1 and CDR2 are drawn from the germline V gene (reference sequence): GTSNPN, SVGIG. V sheds 2 bases and J sheds 2 bases, leaving 9 bases between their ends. The CDR3 has 13 amino acids, counting the end cysteine and phenylalanine. Only the CDR3 portion is preserved as DNA: 39 bases, with reading frame beginning at the first base.

Patients with autoimmune disease history or receiving systemic immunosuppression were excluded from the trial. In every dose cohort, peripheral blood was drawn for TCR sequencing at baseline, cycle 4 day 1, and cycle 7 day 1. Samples were obtained from an open-label, multicenter, first-in-human phase I dose-escalation trial of ivuxolimab. The trial enrolled adults with locally advanced or metastatic head and neck squamous cell, hepatocellular, melanoma or renal cell carcinoma. CD4+ and CD8+ T cells were sorted separately from peripheral blood before TCR sequencing. This TCR was sampled from an adult with an advanced solid tumor such as melanoma, head and neck, liver or kidney cancer. The chain employs TRBV30 and TRBJ1-1; TRBD1 is perhaps the D gene, given 5 matching bases. Sequences were derived from CD4+ or CD8+ T cells sorted from blood, sampled in a trial of the OX40 agonist ivuxolimab. Here is the DNA: TGTGCCTGGAGTCTAGACAGCAACACTGAAGCTTTCTTT. This yields the protein CAWSLDSNTEAFF.